The sequence of this T cell receptor beta chain was determined in a study of T cell repertoires in cytomegalovirus infection. Study-level background: Signatures in public TCR beta sequences pointed to both CMV infection and matching HLA type.

There are a few counts of this clonotype. Its target is not known. TCRdb passed the reads through MiXCR, listing each CDR3 protein once. This sample has hundreds of thousands of distinct CDR3 sequences, with around 30% found just once. The CDR3 is 15 amino acids. Germline values: CDR1 MNHNS, CDR2 SASEGT. Trimming took off 3 bases at V and 5 bases at J, with 17 bases between the two ends. The chain joins TRBV6-1 to TRBJ2-7; D could derive from TRBD1 or TRBD2 (7 bases each). The receptor was derived from a human donor in good health (CMV status not recorded). Some clones in this sample may be carry-over from other donors' samples. Material: cultured PBMCs, obtained from culture after CMV antigen stimulation. CDR3 loop: CASSDVGGGWNEQYF. The CDR3 DNA reads as TGTGCCAGCAGTGATGTGGGAGGGGGCTGGAACGAGCAGTACTTC.